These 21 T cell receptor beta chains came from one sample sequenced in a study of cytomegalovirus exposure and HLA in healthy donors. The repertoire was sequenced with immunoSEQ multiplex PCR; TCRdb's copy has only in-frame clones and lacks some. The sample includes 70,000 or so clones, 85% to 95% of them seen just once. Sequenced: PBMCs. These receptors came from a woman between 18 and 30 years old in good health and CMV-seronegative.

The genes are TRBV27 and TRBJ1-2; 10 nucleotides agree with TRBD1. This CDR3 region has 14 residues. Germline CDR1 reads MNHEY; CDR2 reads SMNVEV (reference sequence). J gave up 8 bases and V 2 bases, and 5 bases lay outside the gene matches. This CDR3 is CASSLPDRGLGYTF. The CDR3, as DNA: TGTGCCAGCAGTTTACCCGACAGGGGGCTAGGCTACACCTTC.

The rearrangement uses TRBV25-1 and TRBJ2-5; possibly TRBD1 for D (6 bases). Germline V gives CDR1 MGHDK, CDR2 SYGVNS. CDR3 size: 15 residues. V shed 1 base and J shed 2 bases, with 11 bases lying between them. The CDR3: CASSEFVGAQETQYF. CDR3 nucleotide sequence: TGTGCCAGCAGTGAATTCGTGGGGGCTCAAGAGACCCAGTACTTC. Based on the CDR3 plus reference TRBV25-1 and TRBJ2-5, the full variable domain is EADIYQTPRYLVIGTGKKITLECSQTMGHDKMYWYQQDPGMELHLIHYSYGVNSTEKGDLSSESTVSRIRTEHFPLTLESARPSHTSQYLCASSEFVGAQETQYFGPGTRLLVL.

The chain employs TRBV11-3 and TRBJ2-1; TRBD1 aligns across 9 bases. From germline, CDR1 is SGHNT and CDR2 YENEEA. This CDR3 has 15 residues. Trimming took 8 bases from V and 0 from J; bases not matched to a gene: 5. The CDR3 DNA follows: TGTGCCAGCGGACAGGGGCAGAGCTCCTACAATGAGCAGTTCTTC. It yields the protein CASGQGQSSYNEQFF.

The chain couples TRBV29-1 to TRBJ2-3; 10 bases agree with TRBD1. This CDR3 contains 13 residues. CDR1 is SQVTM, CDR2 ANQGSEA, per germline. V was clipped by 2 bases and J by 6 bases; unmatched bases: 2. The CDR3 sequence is CSVEMGQGDTQYF. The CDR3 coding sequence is TGCAGCGTTGAAATGGGACAGGGGGATACGCAGTATTTT.

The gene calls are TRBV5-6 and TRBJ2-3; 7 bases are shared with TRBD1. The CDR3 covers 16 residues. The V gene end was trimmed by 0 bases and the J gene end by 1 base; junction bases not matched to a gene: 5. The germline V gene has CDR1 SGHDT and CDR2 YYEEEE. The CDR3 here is CASSLEQTGGTDTQYF. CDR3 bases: TGTGCCAGCAGCTTGGAGCAAACAGGGGGCACAGATACGCAGTATTTT. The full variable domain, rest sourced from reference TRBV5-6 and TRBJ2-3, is DAGVTQSPTHLIKTRGQQVTLRCSPKSGHDTVSWYQQALGQGPQFIFQYYEEEERQRGNFPDRFSGHQFPNYSSELNVNALLLGDSALYLCASSLEQTGGTDTQYFGPGTRLTVL.

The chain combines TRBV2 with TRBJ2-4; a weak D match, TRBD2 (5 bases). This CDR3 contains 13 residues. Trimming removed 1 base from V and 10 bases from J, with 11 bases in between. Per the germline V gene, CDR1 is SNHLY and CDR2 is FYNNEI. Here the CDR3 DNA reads TGTGCCAGCAGTGAAGAGCTAGCCGGGATTCAGTACTTC. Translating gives CASSEELAGIQYF. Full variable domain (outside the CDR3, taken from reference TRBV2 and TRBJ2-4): EPEVTQTPSHQVTQMGQEVILRCVPISNHLYFYWYRQILGQKVEFLVSFYNNEISEKSEIFDDQFSVERPDGSNFTLKIRSTKLEDSAMYFCASSEELAGIQYFGAGTRLSVL.

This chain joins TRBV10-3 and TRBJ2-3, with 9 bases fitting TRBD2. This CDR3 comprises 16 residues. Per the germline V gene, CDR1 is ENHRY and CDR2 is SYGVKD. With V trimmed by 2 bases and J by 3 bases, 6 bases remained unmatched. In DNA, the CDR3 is TGTGCCATCAGTGAGGGGTCCCTAGCGGGGACAGATACGCAGTATTTT. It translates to CAISEGSLAGTDTQYF.

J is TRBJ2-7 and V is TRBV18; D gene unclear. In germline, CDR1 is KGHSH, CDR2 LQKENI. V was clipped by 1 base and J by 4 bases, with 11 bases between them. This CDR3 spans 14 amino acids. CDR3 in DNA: TGTGCCAGCTCACCACTCCCGAGTACTTACGAGCAGTACTTC. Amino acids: CASSPLPSTYEQYF.

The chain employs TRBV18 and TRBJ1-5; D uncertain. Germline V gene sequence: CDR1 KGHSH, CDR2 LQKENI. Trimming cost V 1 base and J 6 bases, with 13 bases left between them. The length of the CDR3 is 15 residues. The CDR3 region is CASSPRQEGSQPQHF. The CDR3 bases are TGTGCCAGCTCACCACGGCAGGAAGGCAGTCAGCCCCAGCATTTT.

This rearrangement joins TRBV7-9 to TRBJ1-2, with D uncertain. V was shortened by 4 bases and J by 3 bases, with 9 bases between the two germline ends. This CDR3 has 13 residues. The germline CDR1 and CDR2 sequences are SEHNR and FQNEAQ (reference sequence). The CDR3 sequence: CASSSTQDYGYTF. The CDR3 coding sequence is TGTGCCAGCAGCTCGACACAAGACTATGGCTACACCTTC.

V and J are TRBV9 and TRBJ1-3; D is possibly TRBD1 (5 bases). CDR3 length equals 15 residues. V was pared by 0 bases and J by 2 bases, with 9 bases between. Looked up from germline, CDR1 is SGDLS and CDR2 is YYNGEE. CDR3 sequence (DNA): TGTGCCAGCAGCGTAGAGGACATGCCTGGAAACACCATATATTTT. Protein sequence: CASSVEDMPGNTIYF.

CDR3 loop: CASSSGSGTHYEQYF. CDR3 coding DNA: TGCGCCAGCAGTTCCGGGAGCGGGACCCACTACGAGCAGTACTTC. The chain combines TRBV10-2 with TRBJ2-7; TRBD2 matches at 7 bases. CDR1 and CDR2 from the germline V gene are WSHSY and SAAADI. Unmatched junction bases numbered 10, after V lost 5 bases and J lost 3 bases. The CDR3 loop spans 15 amino acids.

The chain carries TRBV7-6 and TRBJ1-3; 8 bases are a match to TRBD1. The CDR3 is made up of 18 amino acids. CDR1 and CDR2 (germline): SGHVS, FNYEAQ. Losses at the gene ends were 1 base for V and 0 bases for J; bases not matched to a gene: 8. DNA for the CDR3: TGTGCCAGCAGCTTAGGACAGGGGTCTTTAAGCTCTGGAAACACCATATATTTT. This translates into CASSLGQGSLSSGNTIYF.

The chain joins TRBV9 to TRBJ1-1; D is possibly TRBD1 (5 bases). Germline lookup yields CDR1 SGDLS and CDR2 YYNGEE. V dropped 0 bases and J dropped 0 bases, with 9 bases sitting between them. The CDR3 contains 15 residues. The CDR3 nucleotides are TGTGCCAGCAGCGTAGCTGGGGGGGTGAACACTGAAGCTTTCTTT. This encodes CASSVAGGVNTEAFF.

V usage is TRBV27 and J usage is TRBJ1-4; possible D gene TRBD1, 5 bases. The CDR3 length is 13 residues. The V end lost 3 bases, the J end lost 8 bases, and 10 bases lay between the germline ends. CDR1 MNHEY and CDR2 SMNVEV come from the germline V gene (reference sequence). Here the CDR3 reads CASSLTVSEKLFF. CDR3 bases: TGTGCCAGCAGTTTGACAGTCTCCGAAAAACTGTTTTTT.

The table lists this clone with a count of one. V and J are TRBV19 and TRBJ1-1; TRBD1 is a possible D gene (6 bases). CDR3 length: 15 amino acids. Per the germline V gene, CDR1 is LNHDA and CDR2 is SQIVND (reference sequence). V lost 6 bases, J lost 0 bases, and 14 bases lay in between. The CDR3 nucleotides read TGTGCCAGTAGCCCGCGCAGGGGACTGAACACTGAAGCTTTCTTT. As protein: CASSPRRGLNTEAFF.

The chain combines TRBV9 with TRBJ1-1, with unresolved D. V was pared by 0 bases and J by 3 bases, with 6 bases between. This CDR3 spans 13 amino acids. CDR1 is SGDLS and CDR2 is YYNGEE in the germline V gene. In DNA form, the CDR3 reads TGTGCCAGCAGCGTAGGGCAGGACACTGAAGCTTTCTTT. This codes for CASSVGQDTEAFF.

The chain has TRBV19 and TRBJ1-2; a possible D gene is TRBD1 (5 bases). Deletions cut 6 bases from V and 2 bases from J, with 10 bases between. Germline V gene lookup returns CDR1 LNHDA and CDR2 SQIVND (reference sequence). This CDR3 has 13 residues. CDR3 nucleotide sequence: TGTGCCAGTAGCCCAGGGCCCAACTATGGCTACACCTTC. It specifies CASSPGPNYGYTF. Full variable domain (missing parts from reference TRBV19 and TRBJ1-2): DGGITQSPKYLFRKEGQNVTLSCEQNLNHDAMYWYRQDPGQGLRLIYYSQIVNDFQKGDIAEGYSVSREKKESFPLTVTSAQKNPTAFYLCASSPGPNYGYTFGSGTRLTVV.

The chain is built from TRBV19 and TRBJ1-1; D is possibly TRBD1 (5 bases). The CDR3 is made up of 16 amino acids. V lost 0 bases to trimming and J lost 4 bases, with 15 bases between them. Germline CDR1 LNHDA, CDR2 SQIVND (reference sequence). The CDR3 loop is CASSIDLWEGPTEAFF. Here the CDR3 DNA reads TGTGCCAGTAGTATAGATCTATGGGAGGGGCCCACTGAAGCTTTCTTT.

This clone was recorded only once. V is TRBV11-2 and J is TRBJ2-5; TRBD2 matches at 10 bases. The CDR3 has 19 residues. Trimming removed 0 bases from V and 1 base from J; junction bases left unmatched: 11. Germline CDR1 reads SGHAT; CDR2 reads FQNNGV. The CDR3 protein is CASSLEFGLAGAIQETQYF. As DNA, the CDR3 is TGTGCCAGCAGCTTAGAGTTTGGCCTAGCGGGGGCAATCCAAGAGACCCAGTACTTC.

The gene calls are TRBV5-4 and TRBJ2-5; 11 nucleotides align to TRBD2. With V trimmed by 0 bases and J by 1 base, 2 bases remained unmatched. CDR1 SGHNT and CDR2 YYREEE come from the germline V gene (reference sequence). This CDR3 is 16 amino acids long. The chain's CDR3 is CASSLGGLAAQETQYF. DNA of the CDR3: TGTGCCAGCAGCTTGGGGGGACTAGCGGCCCAAGAGACCCAGTACTTC.